Shown below are 25 T cell receptor beta chains from a single sample sequenced in a study of regulatory T cells in long-lasting Graves disease. Time point reported: newly diagnosed GD, antithyroid drugs for less than 3 months. RNA extracted from PBMCs served as the sequencing template. For TCR beta, libraries came from iRepertoire HTBI primers and Arm-PCR of CDR3 regions. MiXCR was run by TCRdb on the multiplex PCR reads, yielding one entry per CDR3 protein. The sample lists around 400,000 distinct CDR3 sequences, over 14% occurring once. These data were also filed under a second study, of T cells in Graves' hyperthyroidism and ophthalmopathy.

This specimen was peripheral blood mononuclear cells (PBMCs), taken at new diagnosis, from a patient treated with antithyroid drugs. These receptors were taken from a woman between 40 and 55 years old with Graves disease.

This clonotype occurred once. The gene calls are TRBV5-1 and TRBJ2-2; 9 positions match TRBD1. J lost 6 bases, V lost 1 base, and 1 base had no gene match. In germline, CDR1 is SGHRS, CDR2 YFSETQ. The CDR3 loop spans 14 amino acids. CDR3 DNA: TGCGCCAGCAGCTTGCGGACAGGGGCCGGGGAGCTGTTTTTT. It yields the protein CASSLRTGAGELFF.

Ten or more counts support this clonotype. The genes are TRBV27 and TRBJ2-6; the D is unclear. This CDR3 is 13 amino acids long. Germline CDR1 MNHEY, CDR2 SMNVEV (reference sequence). Trimming took 6 bases from V and 0 from J, leaving 3 bases between them. CDR3 protein: CASRASGANVLTF. DNA of the CDR3: TGTGCCAGCAGAGCCTCTGGGGCCAACGTCCTGACTTTC.

In its sample, this clonotype was seen many times. The rearrangement joins TRBV12-3 or TRBV12-4 to TRBJ1-4, with 11 positions matching TRBD1. With V trimmed by 6 bases and J by 2 bases, 5 bases remained unmatched. This CDR3 contains 16 residues. The CDR3 loop reads CASSPGTGGTNEKLFF. CDR3 bases: TGTGCCAGCAGCCCCGGGACAGGGGGGACTAATGAAAAACTGTTTTTT.

Only a few counts were recorded for this clonotype. At one boundary the junction diverges from the germline segment, which might be a read error. The chain combines TRBV5-5 with TRBJ2-7; 10 bases fit TRBD2. The CDR3 contains 15 residues. CDR1 is SGHKS, CDR2 YYEKEE, per germline (reference sequence). CDR3 DNA sequence: TGTGTCAGCAGCTCACGGACTAGCGGAACCTACGAGCAGTACTTC. Amino acids: CVSSSRTSGTYEQYF.

V is TRBV18 and J is TRBJ2-7, with D perhaps matching TRBD1 (5 bases). V lost 2 bases, J lost 2 bases, and 10 bases lay in between. CDR3 size: 14 residues. Germline V lookup: CDR1 KGHSH, CDR2 LQKENI. CDR3 in amino acids: CASSPVDRAYEQYF. DNA of the CDR3: TGTGCCAGCTCACCAGTTGACAGAGCCTACGAGCAGTACTTC.

The V gene is TRBV6-1, the J gene TRBJ2-4; unclear D gene. Per the germline V gene, CDR1 is MNHNS and CDR2 is SASEGT. The germline V and J ends were trimmed by 2 bases and 11 bases, with 16 bases remaining between them. CDR3 length: 14 residues. The CDR3 loop reads CASSEKGQFSLQYF. Here the CDR3 DNA reads TGTGCCAGCAGTGAAAAGGGTCAATTCTCCCTTCAGTACTTC.

This clonotype was found many times. The genes are TRBV11-2 and TRBJ2-5; the D is unclear. This CDR3 has 14 residues. Trimming took 4 bases from V and 2 from J, leaving 11 bases between them. Germline V lookup: CDR1 SGHAT, CDR2 FQNNGV. CDR3 amino acids: CASSSFRVQETQYF. The DNA for the CDR3 is TGTGCCAGCAGCTCCTTTCGGGTACAAGAGACCCAGTACTTC. Variable domain in full (rest from reference TRBV11-2 and TRBJ2-5): EAGVAQSPRYKIIEKRQSVAFWCNPISGHATLYWYQQILGQGPKLLIQFQNNGVVDDSQLPKDRFSAERLKGVDSTLKIQPAKLEDSAVYLCASSSFRVQETQYFGPGTRLLVL.

At least ten counts were recorded for this clonotype. This chain connects TRBV7-2 to TRBJ2-1; D call uncertain. The V and J ends lost 1 base and 10 bases respectively, with 11 bases between them. The CDR3 runs to 13 residues. Per the germline V gene, CDR1 is SGHTA and CDR2 is FQGNSA. The CDR3 spells CASSLGGELEQFF. CDR3 coding DNA: TGTGCCAGCAGCTTAGGGGGTGAGTTGGAGCAGTTCTTC.

There are many counts of this clonotype. The chain employs TRBV12-5 and TRBJ1-4; D is perhaps TRBD1 (5 bases). CDR1 LGHNT and CDR2 FRNRAP come from the germline V gene. V was clipped by 4 bases and J by 8 bases, with 11 bases between them. This CDR3 region has 13 residues. CDR3: CASGSDNNEKLFF. The DNA of the CDR3 is TGTGCTAGTGGTTCGGACAATAACGAAAAACTGTTTTTT.

Many counts were recorded for this clonotype. V is TRBV25-1 and J is TRBJ2-5, with D possibly TRBD2 on 6 matching bases. The CDR3 totals 17 residues. V was shortened by 3 bases and J by 1 base, with 18 bases between the two germline ends. The V gene's germline CDR1 is MGHDK and CDR2 SYGVNS. The CDR3 DNA follows: TGTGCCAGCAGTGATGGGGGTGCGCGGGGAGGCCAAGAGACCCAGTACTTC. Translated: CASSDGGARGGQETQYF.

This chain connects TRBV5-1 to TRBJ1-2, with D possibly TRBD1 on 5 matching bases. The CDR3 consists of 15 residues. The V and J ends lost 4 bases and 2 bases respectively, with 15 bases between them. Germline-derived CDR1 and CDR2 are SGHRS and YFSETQ. CDR3 in DNA: TGCGCCAGCAGCACACAGCCGGGACTCAACTATGGCTACACCTTC. Protein product: CASSTQPGLNYGYTF.

At least ten counts were recorded for this clonotype. The V gene is TRBV28, the J gene TRBJ2-7; unclear D gene. The CDR3 runs to 15 residues. Per the germline V gene, CDR1 is MDHEN and CDR2 is SYDVKM. V lost 2 bases and J lost 0, with 11 bases in between. CDR3 residues: CASSLARTPSYEQYF. Here the CDR3 DNA reads TGTGCCAGCAGTTTAGCCCGAACCCCCTCCTACGAGCAGTACTTC. The entire variable domain, with the rest obtained from reference TRBV28 and TRBJ2-7, is as follows: DVKVTQSSRYLVKRTGEKVFLECVQDMDHENMFWYRQDPGLGLRLIYFSYDVKMKEKGDIPEGYSVSREKKERFSLILESASTNQTSMYLCASSLARTPSYEQYFGPGTRLTVT.

Many counts were recorded for this clonotype. The chain joins TRBV6-2 or TRBV6-3 to TRBJ2-1; TRBD1 matches 10 bases. This CDR3 is 14 amino acids long. J gave up 9 bases and V 8 bases, and 10 bases lay outside the gene matches. The germline V gene encodes CDR1 MNHEY and CDR2 SVGEGT. CDR3 nucleotides: TGTGCCAGCCTCGGACGACAGGGGGCTGGTGAGCAGTTCTTC. It is translated as CASLGRQGAGEQFF.

This clonotype has at least ten counts. This rearrangement joins TRBV5-6 to TRBJ2-5; D gene ambiguous. V lost 0 bases and J lost 1, with 7 bases in between. This CDR3 contains 14 residues. Germline values: CDR1 SGHDT, CDR2 YYEEEE. Here the CDR3 reads CASSLVAVQETQYF. The DNA of the CDR3 is TGTGCCAGCAGCTTGGTGGCAGTCCAAGAGACCCAGTACTTC.

This clonotype was seen repeatedly, ten times or more. This rearrangement joins TRBV28 to TRBJ2-7; tentatively, D is TRBD1 or TRBD2 (5 bases each). Germline CDR1 and CDR2: MDHEN and SYDVKM. There are 15 residues in the CDR3. Trimming stripped 4 bases from V and 0 bases from J, with 13 bases between. CDR3 region: CASSSPGDPSYEQYF. The CDR3, as DNA: TGTGCCAGCAGTTCCCCCGGGGACCCCTCCTACGAGCAGTACTTC.

This clonotype was seen more than once but under ten times. The chain combines TRBV9 with TRBJ1-2; weak D call: TRBD1 (6 bases). This CDR3 has 16 amino acids. CDR1 is SGDLS and CDR2 is YYNGEE in the germline V gene. Between the trimmed V and J ends, which lost 4 bases and 4 bases, there was a span of 20 bases. The CDR3 region is CASSSWLDSPPYGYTF. DNA of the CDR3: TGTGCCAGCAGCTCATGGCTGGACAGCCCTCCCTATGGCTACACCTTC.

This clonotype was seen ten or more times. This rearrangement joins TRBV7-9 to TRBJ2-5; D may be TRBD2 (6 bases). Trimming cost V 5 bases and J 5 bases, with 21 bases left between them. This CDR3 spans 16 amino acids. Germline CDR1 SEHNR, CDR2 FQNEAQ (reference sequence). The CDR3: CASSQWRGPRYETQYF. The CDR3 DNA sequence: TGTGCCAGCAGCCAGTGGCGGGGCCCCCGTTACGAGACCCAGTACTTC.

This clonotype was seen ten or more times. The rearrangement links TRBV3-1 to TRBJ2-1; no clear D. This CDR3 has 12 residues. The germline CDR1 and CDR2 sequences are LGHDT and YNNKEL (reference sequence). V was shortened by 1 base and J by 2 bases, with 0 bases between the two germline ends. CDR3 nucleotide sequence: TGTGCCAGCAGCCAAGCCTACAATGAGCAGTTCTTC. Translated, it gives CASSQAYNEQFF.

The chain recombines TRBV5-8 with TRBJ2-1, with a tentative D call TRBD2 (6 bases). From germline, CDR1 is SGHTS and CDR2 YDEGEE. The length of the CDR3 is 14 residues. Trimming shortened V by 2 bases and J by 8 bases, and 14 bases separated the two germline ends. The CDR3 sequence: CASSLDSRDYEQFF. In DNA form, the CDR3 reads TGTGCCAGCAGCTTAGATAGTAGGGACTATGAGCAGTTCTTC.

This clonotype was recorded a few times. The J gene is TRBJ2-4, the V gene TRBV7-9, with D maybe TRBD1 (5 bases). Per the germline V gene, CDR1 is SEHNR and CDR2 is FQNEAQ (reference sequence). The V and J ends lost 5 bases and 4 bases respectively, with 6 bases between them. The CDR3 is 12 residues long. CDR3 residues: CASSNRKNIQYF. CDR3 in DNA: TGTGCCAGCAGCAACAGGAAAAACATTCAGTACTTC.

The table lists this clonotype with many counts. The V and J genes are TRBV7-2 and TRBJ2-5, with a possible D match to TRBD1 (5 bases). Deletions cut 2 bases from V and 5 bases from J, with 15 bases between. Germline V gives CDR1 SGHTA, CDR2 FQGNSA. This CDR3 has 15 residues. The DNA of the CDR3 is TGTGCCAGCAGCTTAACGACAGTTACCGGGGAGACCCAGTACTTC. It codes for CASSLTTVTGETQYF.

This clonotype was recorded at least ten times. One end of the junction varies from germline; a read error may be responsible. The chain uses TRBV3-1 and TRBJ2-1, with no clear D. CDR1 LGHDT and CDR2 YNNKEL come from the germline V gene (reference sequence). This CDR3 has 12 amino acids. The chain's CDR3 is CASSQSLAEVNF. The CDR3 coding sequence is TGTGCCAGCAGCCAGAGTCTGGCAGAGGTTAACTTC.

In its sample, this clonotype was seen a few times. The chain combines TRBV5-5 with TRBJ2-3; no clear D. In germline, CDR1 is SGHKS, CDR2 YYEKEE (reference sequence). This CDR3 has 14 amino acids. Trimming removed 2 bases at V and 4 bases at J, with 11 bases between. This CDR3 is CASSFGRTADTQYF. The CDR3 nucleotides read TGTGCCAGCAGCTTCGGACGGACGGCAGATACGCAGTATTTT.

The chain employs TRBV10-3 and TRBJ1-1; D ambiguous. The germline V gene has CDR1 ENHRY and CDR2 SYGVKD. The CDR3 spans 13 residues. Trimming cost V 3 bases and J 1 base, with 6 bases left between them. This CDR3 is CAISDEGNTEAFF. The CDR3 nucleotides are TGTGCCATCAGTGATGAGGGGAACACTGAAGCTTTCTTT.

This clonotype was found many times. The rearrangement links TRBV20-1 to TRBJ1-1, with unresolved D. Germline V gene lookup returns CDR1 DFQATT and CDR2 SNEGSKA (reference sequence). V gave up 2 bases and J gave up 1 base, with 8 bases separating them. This CDR3 has 13 residues. The CDR3 reads CSARWAANTEAFF. The DNA of the CDR3 is TGCAGTGCTAGATGGGCGGCGAACACTGAAGCTTTCTTT.